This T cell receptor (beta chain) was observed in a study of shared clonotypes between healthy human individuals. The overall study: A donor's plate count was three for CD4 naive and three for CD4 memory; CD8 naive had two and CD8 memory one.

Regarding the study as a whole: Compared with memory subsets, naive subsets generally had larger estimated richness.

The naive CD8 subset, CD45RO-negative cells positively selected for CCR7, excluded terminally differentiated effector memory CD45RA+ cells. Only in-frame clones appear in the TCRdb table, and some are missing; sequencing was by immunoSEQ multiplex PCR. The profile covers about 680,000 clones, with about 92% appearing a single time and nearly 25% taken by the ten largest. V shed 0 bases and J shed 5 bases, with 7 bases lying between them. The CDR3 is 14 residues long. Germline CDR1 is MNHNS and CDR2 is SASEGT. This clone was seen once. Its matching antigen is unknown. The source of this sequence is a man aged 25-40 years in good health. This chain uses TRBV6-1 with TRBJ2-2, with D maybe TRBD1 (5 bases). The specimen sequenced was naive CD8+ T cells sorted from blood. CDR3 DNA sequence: TGTGCCAGCAGTGAAGCAGGGGATACCGGGGAGCTGTTTTTT. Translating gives CASSEAGDTGELFF.